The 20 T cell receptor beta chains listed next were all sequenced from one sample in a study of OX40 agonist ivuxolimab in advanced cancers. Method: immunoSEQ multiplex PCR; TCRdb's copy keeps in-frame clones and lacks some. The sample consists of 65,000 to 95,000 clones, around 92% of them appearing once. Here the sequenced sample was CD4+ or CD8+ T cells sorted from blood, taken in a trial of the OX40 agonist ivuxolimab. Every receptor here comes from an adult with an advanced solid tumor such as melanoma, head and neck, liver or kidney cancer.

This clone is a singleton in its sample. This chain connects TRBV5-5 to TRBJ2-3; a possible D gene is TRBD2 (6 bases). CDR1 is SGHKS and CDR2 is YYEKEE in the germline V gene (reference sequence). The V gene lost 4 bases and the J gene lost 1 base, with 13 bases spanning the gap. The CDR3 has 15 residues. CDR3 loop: CASSPRTGGTDTQYF. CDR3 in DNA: TGTGCCAGCAGCCCAAGGACGGGGGGCACAGATACGCAGTATTTT.

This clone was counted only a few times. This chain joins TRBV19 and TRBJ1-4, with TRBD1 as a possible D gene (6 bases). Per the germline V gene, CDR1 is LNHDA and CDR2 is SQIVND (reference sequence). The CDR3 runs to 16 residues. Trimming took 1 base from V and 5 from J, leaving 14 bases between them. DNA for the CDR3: TGTGCCAGTAGTATAGGGAGGGGGTCAGGGAATGAAAAACTGTTTTTT. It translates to CASSIGRGSGNEKLFF.

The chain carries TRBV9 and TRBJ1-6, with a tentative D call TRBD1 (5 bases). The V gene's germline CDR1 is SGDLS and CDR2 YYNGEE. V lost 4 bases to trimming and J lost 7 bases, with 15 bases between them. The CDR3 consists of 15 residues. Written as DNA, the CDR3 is TGTGCCAGCAGCAGCCGGGCCAAGGGGAATTCACCCCTCCACTTT. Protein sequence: CASSSRAKGNSPLHF.

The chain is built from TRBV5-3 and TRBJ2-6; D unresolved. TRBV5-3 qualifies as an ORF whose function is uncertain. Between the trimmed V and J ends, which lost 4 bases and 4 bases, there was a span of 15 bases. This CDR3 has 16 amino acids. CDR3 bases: TGTGCCAGAAGCAAAGTAAGAGGTAGAGGGGCCAACGTCCTGACTTTC. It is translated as CARSKVRGRGANVLTF.

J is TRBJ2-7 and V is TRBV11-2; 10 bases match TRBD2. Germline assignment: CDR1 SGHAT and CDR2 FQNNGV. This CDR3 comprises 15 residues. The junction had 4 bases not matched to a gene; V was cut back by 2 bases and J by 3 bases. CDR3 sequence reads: CASSLLAGAVYEQYF. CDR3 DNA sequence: TGTGCCAGCAGCTTACTAGCGGGAGCCGTCTACGAGCAGTACTTC.

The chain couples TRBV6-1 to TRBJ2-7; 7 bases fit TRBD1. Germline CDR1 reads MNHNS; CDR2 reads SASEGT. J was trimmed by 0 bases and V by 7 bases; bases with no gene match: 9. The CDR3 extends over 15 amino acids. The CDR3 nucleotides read TGTGCCAGCACCACTGACAGGGATCCCTCCTACGAGCAGTACTTC. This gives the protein CASTTDRDPSYEQYF.

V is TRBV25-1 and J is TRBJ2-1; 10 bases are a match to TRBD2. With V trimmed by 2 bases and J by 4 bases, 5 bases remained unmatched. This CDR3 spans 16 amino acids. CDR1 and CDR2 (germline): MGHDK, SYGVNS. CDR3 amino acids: CASSEVAGGAYNEQFF. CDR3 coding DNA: TGTGCCAGCAGTGAAGTAGCGGGAGGCGCTTACAATGAGCAGTTCTTC.

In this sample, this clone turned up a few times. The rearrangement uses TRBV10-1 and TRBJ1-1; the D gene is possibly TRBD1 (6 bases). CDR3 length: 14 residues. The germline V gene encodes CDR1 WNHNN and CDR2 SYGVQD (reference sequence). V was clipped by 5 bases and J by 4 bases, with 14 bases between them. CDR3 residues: CASSKAKGGTEAFF. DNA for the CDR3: TGCGCCAGCAGTAAGGCCAAGGGGGGCACTGAAGCTTTCTTT.

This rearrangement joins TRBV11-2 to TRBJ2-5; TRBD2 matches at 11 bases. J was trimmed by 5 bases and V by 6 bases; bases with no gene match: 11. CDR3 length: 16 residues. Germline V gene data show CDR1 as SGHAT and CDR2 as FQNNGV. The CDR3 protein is CASSPKLAGGPETQYF. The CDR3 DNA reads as TGTGCCAGCAGTCCCAAATTAGCGGGAGGGCCTGAGACCCAGTACTTC.

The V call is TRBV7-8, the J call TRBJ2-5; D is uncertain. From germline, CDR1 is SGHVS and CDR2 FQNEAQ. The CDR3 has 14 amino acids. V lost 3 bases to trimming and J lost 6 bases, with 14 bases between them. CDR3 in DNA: TGTGCCAGCAGCTTTAGGTGGCAGGAGAAGACCCAGTACTTC. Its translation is CASSFRWQEKTQYF.

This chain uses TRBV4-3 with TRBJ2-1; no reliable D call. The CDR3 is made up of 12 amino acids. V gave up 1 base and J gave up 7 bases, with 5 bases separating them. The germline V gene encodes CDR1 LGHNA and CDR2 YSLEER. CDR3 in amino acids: CASSQGGNEQFF. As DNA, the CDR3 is TGCGCCAGCAGCCAAGGTGGGAATGAGCAGTTCTTC.

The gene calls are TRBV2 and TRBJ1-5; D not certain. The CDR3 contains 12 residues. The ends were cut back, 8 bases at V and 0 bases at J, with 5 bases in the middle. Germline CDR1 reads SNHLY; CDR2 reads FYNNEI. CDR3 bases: TGTGCCAGCGGGATTAGCAATCAGCCCCAGCATTTT. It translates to CASGISNQPQHF. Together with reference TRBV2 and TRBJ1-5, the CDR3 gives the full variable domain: EPEVTQTPSHQVTQMGQEVILRCVPISNHLYFYWYRQILGQKVEFLVSFYNNEISEKSEIFDDQFSVERPDGSNFTLKIRSTKLEDSAMYFCASGISNQPQHFGDGTRLSIL.

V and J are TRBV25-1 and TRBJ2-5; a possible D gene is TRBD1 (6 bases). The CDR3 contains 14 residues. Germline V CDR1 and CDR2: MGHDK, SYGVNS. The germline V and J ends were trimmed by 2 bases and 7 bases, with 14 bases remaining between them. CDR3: CASSEGGRAWTQYF. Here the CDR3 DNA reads TGTGCCAGCAGTGAAGGGGGCAGGGCTTGGACCCAGTACTTC.

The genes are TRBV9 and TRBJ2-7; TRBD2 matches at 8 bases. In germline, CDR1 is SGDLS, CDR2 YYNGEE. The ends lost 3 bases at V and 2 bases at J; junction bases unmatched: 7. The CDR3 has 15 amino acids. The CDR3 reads CASSAGTSKTYEQYF. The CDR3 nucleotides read TGTGCCAGCAGCGCGGGGACTAGTAAAACCTACGAGCAGTACTTC. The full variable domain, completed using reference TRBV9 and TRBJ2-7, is DSGVTQTPKHLITATGQRVTLRCSPRSGDLSVYWYQQSLDQGLQFLIQYYNGEERAKGNILERFSAQQFPDLHSELNLSSLELGDSALYFCASSAGTSKTYEQYFGPGTRLTVT.

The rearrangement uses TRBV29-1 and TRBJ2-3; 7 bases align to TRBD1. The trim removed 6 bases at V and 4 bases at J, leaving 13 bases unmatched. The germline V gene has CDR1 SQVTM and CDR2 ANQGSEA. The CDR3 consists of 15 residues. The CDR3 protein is CSVDRFLDRADTQYF. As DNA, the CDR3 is TGCAGCGTGGACAGGTTCTTGGACAGAGCAGATACGCAGTATTTT.

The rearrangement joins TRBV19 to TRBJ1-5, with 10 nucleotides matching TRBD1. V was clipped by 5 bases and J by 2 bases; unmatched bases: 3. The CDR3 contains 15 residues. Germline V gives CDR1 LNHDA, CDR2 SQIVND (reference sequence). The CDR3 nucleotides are TGTGCCAGTAGTCCGACAGGGGGCGGCAATCAGCCCCAGCATTTT. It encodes CASSPTGGGNQPQHF.

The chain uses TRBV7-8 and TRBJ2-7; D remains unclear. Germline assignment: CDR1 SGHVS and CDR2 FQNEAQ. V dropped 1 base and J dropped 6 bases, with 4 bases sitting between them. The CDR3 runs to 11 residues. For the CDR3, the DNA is TGTGCCAGCAGCTTAGTCTTCGAGCAGTACTTC. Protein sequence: CASSLVFEQYF.

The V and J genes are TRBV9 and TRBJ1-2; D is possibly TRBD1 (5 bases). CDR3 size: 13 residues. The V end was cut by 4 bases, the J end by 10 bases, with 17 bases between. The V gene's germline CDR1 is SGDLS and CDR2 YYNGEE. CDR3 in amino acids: CASSFQGVAAYTF. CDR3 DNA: TGTGCCAGCAGCTTCCAAGGGGTGGCAGCCTACACCTTC.

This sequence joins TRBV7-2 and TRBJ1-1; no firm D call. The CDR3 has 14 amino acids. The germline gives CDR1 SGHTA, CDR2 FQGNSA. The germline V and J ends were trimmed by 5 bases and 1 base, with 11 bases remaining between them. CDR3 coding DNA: TGTGCCAGCAGCCCTTTGGTTGCGAACACTGAAGCTTTCTTT. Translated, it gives CASSPLVANTEAFF.

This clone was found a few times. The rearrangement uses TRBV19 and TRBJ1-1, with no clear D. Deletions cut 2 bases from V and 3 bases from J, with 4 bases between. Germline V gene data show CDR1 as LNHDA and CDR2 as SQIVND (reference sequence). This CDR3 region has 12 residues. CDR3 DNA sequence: TGTGCCAGTAGTATACGTTACACTGAAGCTTTCTTT. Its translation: CASSIRYTEAFF.